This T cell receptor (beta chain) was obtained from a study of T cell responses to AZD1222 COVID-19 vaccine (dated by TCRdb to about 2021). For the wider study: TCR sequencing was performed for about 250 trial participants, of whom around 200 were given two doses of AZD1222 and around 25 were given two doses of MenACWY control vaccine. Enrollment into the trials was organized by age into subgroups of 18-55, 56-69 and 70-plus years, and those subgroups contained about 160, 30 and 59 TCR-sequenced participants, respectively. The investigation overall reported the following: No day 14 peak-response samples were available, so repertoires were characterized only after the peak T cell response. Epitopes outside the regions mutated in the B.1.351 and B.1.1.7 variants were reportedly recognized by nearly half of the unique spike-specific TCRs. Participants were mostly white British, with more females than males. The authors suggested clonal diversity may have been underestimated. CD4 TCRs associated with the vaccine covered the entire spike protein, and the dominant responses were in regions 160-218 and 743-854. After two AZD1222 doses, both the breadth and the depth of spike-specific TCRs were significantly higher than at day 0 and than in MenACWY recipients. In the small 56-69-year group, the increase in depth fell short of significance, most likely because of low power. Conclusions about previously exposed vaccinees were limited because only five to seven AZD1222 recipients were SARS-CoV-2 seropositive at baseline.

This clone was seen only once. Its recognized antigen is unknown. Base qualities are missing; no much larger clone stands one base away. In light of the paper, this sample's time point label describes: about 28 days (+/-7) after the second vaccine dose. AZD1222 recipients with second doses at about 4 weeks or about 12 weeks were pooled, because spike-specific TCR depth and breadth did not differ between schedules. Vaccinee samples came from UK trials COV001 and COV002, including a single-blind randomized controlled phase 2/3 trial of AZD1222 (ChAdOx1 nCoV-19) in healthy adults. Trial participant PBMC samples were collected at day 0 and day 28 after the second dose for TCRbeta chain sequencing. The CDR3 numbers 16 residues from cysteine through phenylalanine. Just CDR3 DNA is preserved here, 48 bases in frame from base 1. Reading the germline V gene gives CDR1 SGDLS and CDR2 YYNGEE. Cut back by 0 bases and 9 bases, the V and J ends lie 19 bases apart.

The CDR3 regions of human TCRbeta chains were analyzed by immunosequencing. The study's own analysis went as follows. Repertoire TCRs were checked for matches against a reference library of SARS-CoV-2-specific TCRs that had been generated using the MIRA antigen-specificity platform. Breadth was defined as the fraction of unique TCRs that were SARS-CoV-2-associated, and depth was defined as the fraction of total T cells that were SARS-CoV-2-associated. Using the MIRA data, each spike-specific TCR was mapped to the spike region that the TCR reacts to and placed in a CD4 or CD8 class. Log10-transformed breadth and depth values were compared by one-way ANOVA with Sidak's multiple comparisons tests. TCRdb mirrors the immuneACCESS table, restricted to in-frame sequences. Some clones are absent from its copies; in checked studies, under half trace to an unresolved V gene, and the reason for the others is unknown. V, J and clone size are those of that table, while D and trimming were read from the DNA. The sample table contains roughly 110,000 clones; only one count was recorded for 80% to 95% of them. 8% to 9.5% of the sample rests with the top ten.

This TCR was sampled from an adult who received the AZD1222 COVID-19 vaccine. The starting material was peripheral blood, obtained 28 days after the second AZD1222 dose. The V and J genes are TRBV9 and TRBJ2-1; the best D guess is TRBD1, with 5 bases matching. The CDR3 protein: CASSVASDTGLGEQFF. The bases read TGTGCCAGCAGCGTAGCTAGTGATACAGGCCTTGGTGAGCAGTTCTTC.